The 3 T cell receptor beta chains below were found in one sample sequenced in a study of response to subunit inactivated influenza vaccine. Each CDR3 protein gets one entry after TCRdb re-called the RT-PCR reads with MiXCR. The table shows approximately 500,000 distinct CDR3 sequences, with about an eighth occurring only once. Sequenced here: PBMCs from blood, sampled 40 to 50 days after vaccination. The source of these receptors is a man aged 45 to 65 who received an inactivated influenza vaccine.

The gene calls are TRBV28 and TRBJ2-1; TRBD2 is a possible D gene (5 bases). V lost 3 bases to trimming and J lost 10 bases, with 10 bases between them. This CDR3 comprises 12 residues. Germline CDR1 MDHEN, CDR2 SYDVKM. DNA for the CDR3: TGTGCCAGCAGTTTGTTCGGCGGGGAGCAGTTCTTC. Its protein product is CASSLFGGEQFF.

The J gene is TRBJ2-1, the V gene TRBV29-1; TRBD1 aligns across 9 bases. This CDR3 comprises 15 residues. The V gene's germline CDR1 is SQVTM and CDR2 ANQGSEA. J gave up 4 bases and V 6 bases, and 10 bases lay outside the gene matches. Here the CDR3 reads CSVERQGGLYNEQFF. The CDR3 DNA reads TGCAGCGTCGAGAGACAGGGGGGTTTGTACAATGAGCAGTTCTTC.

This chain connects TRBV6-1 to TRBJ2-7; 8 bases fit TRBD1. The trim removed 6 bases at V and 3 bases at J, leaving 7 bases unmatched. The germline V gene has CDR1 MNHNS and CDR2 SASEGT. This CDR3 region has 14 residues. For the CDR3, the DNA is TGTGCCAGCAGCAGGACAGGGTGGGGCTACGAGCAGTACTTC. It specifies CASSRTGWGYEQYF.